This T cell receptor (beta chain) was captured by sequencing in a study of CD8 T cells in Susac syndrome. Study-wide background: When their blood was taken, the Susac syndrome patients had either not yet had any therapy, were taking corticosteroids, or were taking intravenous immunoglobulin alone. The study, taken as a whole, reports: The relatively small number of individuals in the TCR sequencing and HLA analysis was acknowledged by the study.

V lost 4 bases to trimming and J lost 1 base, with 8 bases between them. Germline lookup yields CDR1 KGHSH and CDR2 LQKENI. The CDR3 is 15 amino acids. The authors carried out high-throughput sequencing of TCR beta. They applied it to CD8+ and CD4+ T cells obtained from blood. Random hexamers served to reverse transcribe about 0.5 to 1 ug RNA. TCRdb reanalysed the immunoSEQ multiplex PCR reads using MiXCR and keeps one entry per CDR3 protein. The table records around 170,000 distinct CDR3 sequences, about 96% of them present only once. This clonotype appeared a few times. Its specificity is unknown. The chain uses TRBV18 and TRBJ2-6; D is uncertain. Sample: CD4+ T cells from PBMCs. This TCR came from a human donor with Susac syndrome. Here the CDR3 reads CASSLAGSGANVLTF. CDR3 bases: TGTGCCAGCTCACTGGCTGGGTCTGGGGCCAACGTCCTGACTTTC. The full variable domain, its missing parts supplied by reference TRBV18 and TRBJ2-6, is NAGVMQNPRHLVRRRGQEARLRCSPMKGHSHVYWYRQLPEEGLKFMVYLQKENIIDESGMPKERFSAEFPKEGPSILRIQQVVRGDSAAYFCASSLAGSGANVLTFGAGSRLTVL.